The source of this T cell receptor beta chain is a study of T cells in Graves' hyperthyroidism and ophthalmopathy. Diagnosing involved the use of clinical symptoms, serum thyroxine and TRAb, thyroid ultrasound and orbital computed tomography. Amplification of TCR beta CDR3 regions was performed using RNA transcripts as template. Carried out on the TCR CDR3, a first-round RT-PCR used the HTBI primer set. MiXCR, applied by TCRdb to the multiplex PCR reads, yields one record per CDR3 protein. The sample includes a few hundred thousand distinct CDR3 sequences, roughly 13% seen only once; the top ten take roughly 6.2%. As regards this clonotype: Its antigen is currently unknown.

Study-wide results and limits: Ophthalmopathy was distinguished from stable hyperthyroidism by 13 V-J signatures. Most thyroid clonotypes with frequency above 0.001 were detected in blood.

The V end lost 3 bases, the J end lost 3 bases, and 12 bases lay between the germline ends. Per the germline V gene, CDR1 is DFQATT and CDR2 is SNEGSKA (reference sequence). CDR3 size: 14 residues. The clonotype originates from a woman younger than 45 with Graves' hyperthyroidism that later progressed to Graves' ophthalmopathy. The sequencing input was blood. The rearrangement joins TRBV20-1 to TRBJ1-5, with a tentative D call TRBD1 (5 bases). The CDR3 region is CSARGPWDNQPQHF. CDR3 in DNA: TGCAGTGCTAGGGGGCCCTGGGACAATCAGCCCCAGCATTTT.